What follows describes a single T cell receptor beta chain. The specificity of this receptor is unknown. Base qualities are not at hand, and no much larger clone is one base apart. One collaborating source in Seattle enrolled patients during active infection and followed them longitudinally through the course of disease. The collaborating institutions used their own protocols to collect whole blood in K2EDTA tubes. Collaborator samples were shipped for TCRbeta analysis as frozen whole blood, isolated PBMCs, or DNA extracted from either sample type. V loses 5 bases of germline sequence and J loses 4 bases, and the interval between the two ends is 9 bases. Measured from the cysteine to the phenylalanine, the CDR3 is 13 residues long. Of the read, only the CDR3 DNA is kept; its 39 bases are in frame from base 1. In the germline V gene, CDR1 corresponds to MNHEY and CDR2 to SVGAGI. These data are taken from a study of blood T cell repertoires in COVID-19 (dated by TCRdb to about 2020). Regarding the complete study: The collaborator samples originated in the United States, Italy and Spain and spanned the acute and convalescent phases of COVID-19. The material from the prospective study consisted of cDNA or gDNA derived from T cells, B-cell-depleted T cells, or PBMCs. Deeply sampled blood TCRbeta repertoires from subjects exposed to, actively infected with, or recovered from COVID-19 were included in the dataset. The repertoires were released in a freely available public database intended as a resource for research on the immune response to SARS-CoV-2. Samples came from the ongoing ImmuneRACE study (first 160 participants) plus 1,254 subjects from 6 global collaborators. Nearly every sample came with metadata listing a de-identified subject ID, COVID-19 status, age in years and sex. Where available, HLA class I and class II types were obtained from metadata supplied by the sample provider rather than from assay-based typing. What the study reported, not specific to this receptor: Clinical and demographic metadata were provided uncurated, with the amount varying by source and participant.

The immunoSEQ Assay, a bias-controlled multiplex PCR, was used to amplify TCRbeta CDR3 regions from genomic DNA. Per the authors' processing: The number of nucleated cells in each sample was estimated from the amplification of reference gene primers within the assay. Sequence reads were collapsed and filtered to measure the absolute abundance of every unique TCRbeta CDR3 rearrangement. For each sample, productive Simpson clonality was calculated as the square root of Simpson's diversity index over productive rearrangements. Imported from immuneACCESS, the table was reduced by TCRdb to in-frame sequences with V and J called. These copies leave out some clones; in studies compared against another copy, an unresolved V gene accounts for under half, and the cause of the remainder is not known. V, J and clone size were drawn from that table, and D and trimming were deduced from the DNA. The sample table shows approximately 300,000 clones, and around nine tenths are seen once. Together, the top ten hold approximately 10% of the sample.

The sequence was collected from a woman under 40 with COVID-19, enrolled during active disease. The V and J genes are TRBV6-5 and TRBJ1-5; no D gene can be assigned with confidence. Input material: peripheral blood. The DNA is TGTGCCAGCAGTAGCGGGTGGAATCAGCCCCAGCATTTT. Its translation is CASSSGWNQPQHF.